This T cell receptor (beta chain) is from a study of CD8+CD57+ T cells in acquired aplastic anemia. Study background: Sorted CD4+ and CD8+ cells gave a mean 3.2 ug DNA, range roughly 0.19 to 27.4 ug.

The trim removed 5 bases at V and 5 bases at J, leaving 8 bases unmatched. CDR3 length: 16 residues. Germline V gene data show CDR1 as KGHDR and CDR2 as SFDVKD. Study-level results: Found in both controls and patients were fewer than 35 CD8+ CDR3 sequences.

In the case of this clonotype: What it recognizes is unknown.

TCR beta VDJ and CDR3 were profiled, and genomic DNA was the template. TCRdb redid the calling of the reads with MiXCR, one entry per CDR3 protein. Here the sample spans some 180,000 distinct CDR3 sequences, 50% to 65% being singletons. Sequencing was done on patients that had shown CD8+CD57+ cell expansion by flow cytometry. As a group, the patients uniformly had severe acquired aplastic anemia. The sequenced material came from sorted CD4+, CD8+, or CD8+CD57+ T cells (not recorded which) from PBMCs. V and J are TRBV24-1 and TRBJ2-5, with 12 bases matching TRBD2. The origin of this receptor is a human donor with aplastic anemia. Here the CDR3 DNA reads TGTGCCACCAGTGGATCTAGCGGGGGGGTTTGGGAGACCCAGTACTTC. Its protein is CATSGSSGGVWETQYF.